These 26 T cell receptor beta chains were all obtained from the same sample, sequenced in a study of control samples from healthy donors and cancer patients. The assay was immunoSEQ multiplex PCR, and TCRdb's table has in-frame clones only and misses some. The table shows 80,000 to 100,000 clones, with approximately 86% occurring only once. The sequenced sample was blood. The receptor source for this set is a man aged 30-40 years in good health.

The J gene is TRBJ2-6, the V gene TRBV2; D is unclear. V was clipped by 2 bases and J by 12 bases, with 2 bases between them. There are 10 residues in the CDR3. Germline lookup yields CDR1 SNHLY and CDR2 FYNNEI. CDR3 nucleotides: TGTGCCAGCAGTGAAAGCGTCCTGACTTTC. Amino acids: CASSESVLTF.

In DNA, the CDR3 is TGTGCCAGCAGCGAGGGTTTCGGGACGATGGGTGAAAAACTGTTTTTT. Residues: CASSEGFGTMGEKLFF. The chain links TRBV11-3 to TRBJ1-4, with D tentatively TRBD1 (5 bases). Between the trimmed V and J ends, which lost 5 bases and 7 bases, there was a span of 20 bases. Germline V gives CDR1 SGHNT, CDR2 YENEEA. The CDR3 length is 16 residues.

This clone has a single count. The chain joins TRBV5-4 to TRBJ1-2, with TRBD1 identical over 9 bases. The V gene's germline CDR1 is SGHNT and CDR2 YYREEE (reference sequence). The CDR3 runs 14 residues. V was clipped by 3 bases and J by 3 bases; unmatched bases: 3. CDR3: CASSSQGAYYGYTF. CDR3 nucleotide sequence: TGTGCCAGCAGCTCACAGGGGGCGTACTATGGCTACACCTTC.

This sequence joins TRBV13 and TRBJ2-7; TRBD2 is a possible D gene (5 bases). This CDR3 region has 12 residues. Trimming took off 5 bases at V and 5 bases at J, with 10 bases between the two ends. Germline V gene sequence: CDR1 PRHDT, CDR2 FYEKMQ (reference sequence). This CDR3 reads CASSKTSNEQYF. Written as DNA, the CDR3 is TGTGCCAGCAGCAAAACTAGTAACGAGCAGTACTTC.

This clone was picked up one time. The V gene is TRBV11-2, the J gene TRBJ2-7; 11 nucleotides line up with TRBD2. The germline CDR1 and CDR2 sequences are SGHAT and FQNNGV. The CDR3 runs to 19 residues. The J segment lost 2 bases and the V segment lost 3 bases, leaving 15 bases of the junction unmatched. The chain's CDR3 is CASSFVGVEGTSGPYEQYF. The CDR3 coding sequence is TGTGCCAGCAGCTTTGTAGGAGTCGAGGGGACTAGCGGCCCCTACGAGCAGTACTTC.

The chain uses TRBV3-1 (or the pseudogene TRBV3-2) and TRBJ2-7, with 7 bases matching TRBD2. The CDR3 loop spans 15 amino acids. The ends lost 0 bases at V and 2 bases at J; junction bases unmatched: 4. In germline, CDR1 is LGHDT, CDR2 YNNKEL (reference sequence). The CDR3 protein is CASSQEGLQTYEQYF. In DNA form, the CDR3 reads TGTGCCAGCAGCCAAGAGGGACTACAGACCTACGAGCAGTACTTC.

The chain employs TRBV28 and TRBJ1-2, with 11 bases lining up with TRBD1. Germline values: CDR1 MDHEN, CDR2 SYDVKM. V shed 8 bases, J shed 4 bases, and the junction held 9 bases outside the gene matches. This CDR3 spans 15 amino acids. Here the CDR3 reads CASRDRGTHTYGYTF. The CDR3 nucleotides are TGTGCCAGCCGGGACAGGGGGACTCACACCTATGGCTACACCTTC.

This clone was counted only a few times. CDR3 amino acids: CATSRDTISGTSLETQYF. The CDR3 DNA follows: TGTGCCACCAGCAGAGATACCATCTCCGGGACGTCGCTAGAGACCCAGTACTTC. This rearrangement joins TRBV15 to TRBJ2-5, with D perhaps assigned TRBD1 or TRBD2 (5 bases each). This CDR3 contains 18 residues. V lost 0 bases, J lost 4 bases, and 21 bases lay in between. Germline values: CDR1 LNHNV, CDR2 YYDKDF (reference sequence). The full variable domain, with the rest looked up from reference TRBV15 and TRBJ2-5, is DAMVIQNPRYQVTQFGKPVTLSCSQTLNHNVMYWYQQKSSQAPKLLFHYYDKDFNNEADTPDNFQSRRPNTSFCFLDIRSPGLGDTAMYLCATSRDTISGTSLETQYFGPGTRLLVL.

For the CDR3, the DNA is TGCGCCAGCAGTGGGGAGGGAGGGTGCAATGAGCAGTTCTTC. Residues: CASSGEGGCNEQFF. This rearrangement joins TRBV10-1 to TRBJ2-1; 7 bases fit TRBD2. The CDR3 length is 14 residues. The germline V gene encodes CDR1 WNHNN and CDR2 SYGVQD (reference sequence). With V trimmed by 4 bases and J by 6 bases, 6 bases remained unmatched.

This chain joins TRBV23-1 and TRBJ1-5; D is possibly TRBD1 (5 bases). TRBV23-1 belongs to the ORF category, with a function that is uncertain. CDR3 length: 16 residues. V shed 0 bases and J shed 4 bases, with 13 bases lying between them. CDR3 in DNA: TGCGCCAGCAGTCAATCGGAAGGGGAAGGGAATCAGCCCCAGCATTTT. Encoded protein: CASSQSEGEGNQPQHF.

This clone was observed a single time. This chain joins TRBV12-3 or TRBV12-4 and TRBJ2-5; 8 bases agree with TRBD1. The J segment lost 4 bases and the V segment lost 3 bases, leaving 1 base of the junction unmatched. CDR3 length equals 13 residues. Here the CDR3 DNA reads TGTGCCAGCAGTTTTGGGACAGGAGAGACCCAGTACTTC. It encodes CASSFGTGETQYF.

V usage is TRBV11-2 and J usage is TRBJ2-1; the D gene is possibly TRBD2 (5 bases). CDR1 and CDR2 from the germline V gene are SGHAT and FQNNGV. The V and J ends lost 7 bases and 4 bases respectively, with 11 bases between them. This CDR3 comprises 13 residues. The CDR3 DNA sequence: TGTGCCAGCACCTCTGAGGGATACAATGAGCAGTTCTTC. Translation gives CASTSEGYNEQFF.

The chain links TRBV27 to TRBJ1-2, with a possible D match to TRBD1 (5 bases). Looked up from germline, CDR1 is MNHEY and CDR2 is SMNVEV (reference sequence). The length of the CDR3 is 13 residues. V lost 2 bases to trimming and J lost 4 bases, with 8 bases between them. CDR3 residues: CASSLTGSYGYTF. CDR3 DNA: TGTGCCAGCAGTTTAACAGGCTCCTATGGCTACACCTTC.

The chain is built from TRBV5-5 and TRBJ2-1; TRBD2 agrees at 11 bases. The germline CDR1 and CDR2 sequences are SGHKS and YYEKEE (reference sequence). There are 17 residues in the CDR3. The trim removed 0 bases at V and 7 bases at J, leaving 9 bases unmatched. The CDR3 sequence is CASSLGLAGIKGNEQFF. The DNA of the CDR3 is TGTGCCAGCAGCTTGGGACTAGCGGGAATTAAAGGTAATGAGCAGTTCTTC.

The chain couples TRBV7-3 to TRBJ2-5, with D unclear. With 6 bases removed from V and 4 bases from J, the gap between germline ends came to 12 bases. This CDR3 is 13 amino acids long. From germline, CDR1 is SGHTA and CDR2 FQGTGA. DNA of the CDR3: TGTGCCAGCAGTTTGTCGTATTCAGAGACCCAGTACTTC. Amino acid sequence: CASSLSYSETQYF.

The CDR3 here is CASSPGPNNEKLFF. The CDR3 DNA sequence: TGCGCCAGTTCCCCGGGACCGAATAATGAAAAACTGTTTTTT. This sequence joins TRBV5-1 and TRBJ1-4; a possible D gene is TRBD1 (5 bases). The CDR3 spans 14 residues. Deletions cut 8 bases from V and 4 bases from J, with 15 bases between. Germline V gene data show CDR1 as SGHRS and CDR2 as YFSETQ. Complete variable domain (other parts from reference TRBV5-1 and TRBJ1-4): KAGVTQTPRYLIKTRGQQVTLSCSPISGHRSVSWYQQTPGQGLQFLFEYFSETQRNKGNFPGRFSGRQFSNSRSEMNVSTLELGDSALYLCASSPGPNNEKLFFGSGTQLSVL.

V is TRBV4-1 and J is TRBJ1-1; TRBD1 agrees at 9 bases. Trimming took 4 bases from V and 1 from J; bases not matched to a gene: 4. The CDR3 extends over 15 amino acids. The germline gives CDR1 MGHRA, CDR2 YSYEKL. The CDR3 DNA follows: TGCGCCAGCAGCCGCGGACAGGGGACGAACACTGAAGCTTTCTTT. Amino acid sequence: CASSRGQGTNTEAFF.

This clone was picked up one time. The chain carries TRBV9 and TRBJ2-7; D remains unclear. Germline V gene lookup returns CDR1 SGDLS and CDR2 YYNGEE. Between the trimmed V and J ends, which lost 3 bases and 0 bases, there was a span of 13 bases. CDR3 size: 15 residues. The CDR3 here is CASSGIDKNSYEQYF. In nucleotides, the CDR3 is TGTGCCAGCAGCGGAATCGACAAGAACTCCTACGAGCAGTACTTC.

This clone was observed once. This rearrangement joins TRBV27 to TRBJ2-3, with no clear D. Trimming cost V 5 bases and J 3 bases, with 15 bases left between them. The germline V gene encodes CDR1 MNHEY and CDR2 SMNVEV (reference sequence). The CDR3 runs to 15 residues. CDR3 amino acids: CASSPRHVRTDTQYF. CDR3 sequence (DNA): TGTGCCAGCAGTCCGCGCCACGTGCGGACAGATACGCAGTATTTT.

This chain's CDR3 is CASSSRARSGELFF. The CDR3 bases are TGCGCCAGCAGCTCCCGAGCCCGTTCCGGGGAGCTGTTTTTT. The V and J genes are TRBV4-1 and TRBJ2-2; D remains ambiguous. Per germline, CDR1 MGHRA and CDR2 YSYEKL. V lost 5 bases to trimming and J lost 6 bases, with 13 bases between them. This CDR3 is built from 14 residues.

This chain connects TRBV6-4 to TRBJ2-7, with D possibly being TRBD1 (6 bases). The CDR3 is 13 residues long. Trimming pared 3 bases from V and 0 bases from J, leaving 6 bases between. The germline V gene encodes CDR1 MRHNA and CDR2 SNTAGT. CDR3 amino acids: CASSEGASYEQYF. CDR3 nucleotides: TGTGCCAGCAGTGAGGGGGCCTCCTACGAGCAGTACTTC.

In this sample, this clone turned up once. The chain combines TRBV7-2 with TRBJ2-3; TRBD1 aligns across 7 bases. The CDR3 is 15 amino acids. Germline CDR1 is SGHTA and CDR2 is FQGNSA. Germline trimming cut 8 bases from V and 2 bases from J; bases unmatched to any gene: 10. The DNA for the CDR3 is TGTGCCAGCGGCAAAACAGGGGCTCACACAGATACGCAGTATTTT. This gives the protein CASGKTGAHTDTQYF.

This chain joins TRBV7-9 and TRBJ2-3; 12 nucleotides agree with TRBD2. The CDR3 sequence is 15 residues long. Germline V gene data show CDR1 as SEHNR and CDR2 as FQNEAQ (reference sequence). Trimming at V came to 6 bases and at J to 4 bases, leaving 5 bases not matched to a gene. The DNA for the CDR3 is TGTGCCAGCAGGAGACTAGCGGGGGCGCCAGATACGCAGTATTTT. It yields the protein CASRRLAGAPDTQYF.

The chain carries TRBV12-3 or TRBV12-4 and TRBJ2-1; unclear D gene. The V gene lost 8 bases and the J gene lost 6 bases, with 8 bases spanning the gap. The CDR3 spans 11 residues. The CDR3 is CASQVLNEQFF. CDR3 bases: TGTGCCAGCCAGGTGCTCAATGAGCAGTTCTTC.

This sequence joins TRBV7-2 and TRBJ2-7; 8 nucleotides line up with TRBD1. Germline-derived CDR1 and CDR2 are SGHTA and FQGNSA. J was trimmed by 6 bases and V by 5 bases; bases with no gene match: 3. CDR3 size: 12 residues. CDR3 region: CASSGDRIEQYF. The CDR3 nucleotides are TGTGCCAGCAGCGGGGACAGGATCGAGCAGTACTTC.

The CDR3 loop reads CASRQGGTGAGEQYF. The CDR3 DNA follows: TGTGCCAGCAGGCAGGGCGGGACAGGGGCCGGAGAGCAGTACTTC. J is TRBJ2-7 and V is TRBV7-9, with 10 bases matching TRBD1. CDR1 and CDR2 (germline): SEHNR, FQNEAQ (reference sequence). CDR3 length: 15 residues. J gave up 7 bases and V 6 bases, and 12 bases lay outside the gene matches. Supplemented by reference TRBV7-9 and TRBJ2-7, the full variable domain reads DTGVSQNPRHKITKRGQNVTFRCDPISEHNRLYWYRQTLGQGPEFLTYFQNEAQLEKSRLLSDRFSAERPKGSFSTLEIQRTEQGDSAMYLCASRQGGTGAGEQYFGPGTRLTVT.